The entry below describes one T cell receptor beta chain. Its antigen is not known. This table comes from immunoSEQ multiplex PCR, and its TCRdb copy is limited to in-frame clones, with some not included. The sample has 450 to 500 clones; 77% are singletons. This entry belongs to a study of STAT5B mutations in CD4+ large granular lymphocyte leukemia. Overall study findings and caveats: Only five or six CD4-sorted patient samples were compared with healthy controls for clonality. Top patient clones used TRBV06 genes more often: 8/27 versus 2/35 in controls.

Trimming cost V 2 bases and J 9 bases, with 13 bases left between them. This CDR3 spans 12 amino acids. Germline V lookup: CDR1 GTSNPN, CDR2 SVGIG (reference sequence). The source of this sequence is a woman aged 40 to 55 with CD4+ T-cell large granular lymphocyte leukemia. Sequenced input: PBMCs. The chain employs TRBV30 and TRBJ1-1, with D perhaps matching TRBD1 (5 bases). The DNA for the CDR3 is TGTGCCTGGAGTCCCTCCCAGGGAAAAGCTTTCTTT. Amino acids: CAWSPSQGKAFF.